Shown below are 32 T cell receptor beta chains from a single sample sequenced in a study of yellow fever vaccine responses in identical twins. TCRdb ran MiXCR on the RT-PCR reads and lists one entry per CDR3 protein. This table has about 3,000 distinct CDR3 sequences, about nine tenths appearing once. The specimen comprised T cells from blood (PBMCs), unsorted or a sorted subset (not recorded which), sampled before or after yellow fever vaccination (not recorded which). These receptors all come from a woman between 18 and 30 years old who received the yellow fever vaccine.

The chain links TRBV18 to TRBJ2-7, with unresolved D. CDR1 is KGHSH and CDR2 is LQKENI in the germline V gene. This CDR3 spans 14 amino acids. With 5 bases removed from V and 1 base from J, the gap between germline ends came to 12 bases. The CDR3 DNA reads TGTGCCAGCTCATCGCGCCACAATTCCTACGAGCAGTACTTC. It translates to CASSSRHNSYEQYF.

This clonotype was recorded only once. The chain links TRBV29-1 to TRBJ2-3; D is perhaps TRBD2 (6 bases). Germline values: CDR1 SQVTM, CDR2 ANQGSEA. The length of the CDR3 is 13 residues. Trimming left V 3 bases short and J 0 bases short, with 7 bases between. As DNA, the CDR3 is TGCAGCGTTGAGCGGGACAGCACAGATACGCAGTATTTT. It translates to CSVERDSTDTQYF.

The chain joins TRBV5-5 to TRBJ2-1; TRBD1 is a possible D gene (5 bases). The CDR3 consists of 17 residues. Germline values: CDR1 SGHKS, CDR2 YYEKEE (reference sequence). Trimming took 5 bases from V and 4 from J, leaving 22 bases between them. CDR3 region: CASSLDIRVKGYNEQFF. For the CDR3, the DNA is TGTGCCAGCAGTCTTGACATTCGGGTAAAGGGGTACAATGAGCAGTTCTTC.

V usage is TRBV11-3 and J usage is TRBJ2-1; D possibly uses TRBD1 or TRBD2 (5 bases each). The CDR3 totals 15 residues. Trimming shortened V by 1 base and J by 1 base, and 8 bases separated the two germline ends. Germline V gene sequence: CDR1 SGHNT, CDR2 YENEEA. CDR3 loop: CASSLGDGSYNEQFF. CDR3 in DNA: TGTGCCAGCAGCTTAGGGGACGGATCCTACAATGAGCAGTTCTTC.

This CDR3 is CASSTSGGAKETQYF. CDR3 nucleotides: TGTGCCAGCTCAACTAGCGGGGGGGCCAAAGAGACCCAGTACTTC. This rearrangement joins TRBV18 to TRBJ2-5, with TRBD2 matching 13 bases. The germline V gene encodes CDR1 KGHSH and CDR2 LQKENI. V lost 5 bases and J lost 3; bases outside the gene matches: 3. The CDR3 runs 15 residues.

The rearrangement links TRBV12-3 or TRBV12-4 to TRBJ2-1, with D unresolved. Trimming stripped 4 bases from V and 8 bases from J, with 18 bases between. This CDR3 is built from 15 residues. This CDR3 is CASSSDRNSLDEQFF. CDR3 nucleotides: TGTGCCAGCAGTTCGGATAGGAATTCCTTGGATGAGCAGTTCTTC.

CDR3 in DNA: TGTGCCAGCAGCTTGACTAGCGGGAGCGCCAATGAGCAGTTCTTC. It yields the protein CASSLTSGSANEQFF. This chain uses TRBV11-3 with TRBJ2-1, with TRBD2 matching 12 bases. The germline gives CDR1 SGHNT, CDR2 YENEEA. J lost 6 bases, V lost 3 bases, and 3 bases had no gene match. This CDR3 contains 15 residues. Looking up the rest from reference TRBV11-3 and TRBJ2-1 gives the full variable domain: EAGVVQSPRYKIIEKKQPVAFWCNPISGHNTLYWYLQNLGQGPELLIRYENEEAVDDSQLPKDRFSAERLKGVDSTLKIQPAELGDSAVYLCASSLTSGSANEQFFGPGTRLTVL.

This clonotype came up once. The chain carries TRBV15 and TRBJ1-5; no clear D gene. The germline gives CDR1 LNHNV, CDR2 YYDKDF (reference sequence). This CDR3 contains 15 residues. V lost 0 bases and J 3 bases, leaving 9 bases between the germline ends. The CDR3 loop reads CATSRDFRSNQPQHF. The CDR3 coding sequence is TGTGCCACCAGCAGAGATTTCCGCTCCAATCAGCCCCAGCATTTT.

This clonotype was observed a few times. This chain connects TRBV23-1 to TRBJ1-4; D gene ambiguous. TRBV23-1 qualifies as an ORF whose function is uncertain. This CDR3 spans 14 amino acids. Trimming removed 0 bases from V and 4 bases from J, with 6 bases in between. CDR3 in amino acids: CASSQSTHNEKLFF. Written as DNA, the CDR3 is TGCGCCAGCAGTCAATCCACCCATAATGAAAAACTGTTTTTT.

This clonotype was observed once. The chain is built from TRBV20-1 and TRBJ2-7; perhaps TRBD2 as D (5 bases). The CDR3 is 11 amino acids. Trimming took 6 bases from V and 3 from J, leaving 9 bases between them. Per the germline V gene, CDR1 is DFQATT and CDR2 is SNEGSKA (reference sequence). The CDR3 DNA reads TGCAGTGCGGAACTAGACTACGAGCAGTACTTC. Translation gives CSAELDYEQYF.

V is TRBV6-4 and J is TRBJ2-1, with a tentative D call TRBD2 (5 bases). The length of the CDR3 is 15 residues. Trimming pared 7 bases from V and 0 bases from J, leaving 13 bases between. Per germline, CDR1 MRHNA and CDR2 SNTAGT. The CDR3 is CASTSRRSSYNEQFF. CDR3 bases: TGTGCCAGCACTAGCCGGAGGAGCTCCTACAATGAGCAGTTCTTC.

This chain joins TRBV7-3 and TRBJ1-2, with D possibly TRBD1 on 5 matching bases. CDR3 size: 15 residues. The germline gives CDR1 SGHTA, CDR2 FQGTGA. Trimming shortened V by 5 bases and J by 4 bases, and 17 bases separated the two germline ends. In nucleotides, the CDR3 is TGTGCCAGCAGCCCCCAGGGCGGGAACATCTATGGCTACACCTTC. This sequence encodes CASSPQGGNIYGYTF. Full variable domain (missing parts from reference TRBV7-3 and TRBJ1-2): GAGVSQTPSNKVTEKGKYVELRCDPISGHTALYWYRQSLGQGPEFLIYFQGTGAADDSGLPNDRFFAVRPEGSVSTLKIQRTERGDSAVYLCASSPQGGNIYGYTFGSGTRLTVV.

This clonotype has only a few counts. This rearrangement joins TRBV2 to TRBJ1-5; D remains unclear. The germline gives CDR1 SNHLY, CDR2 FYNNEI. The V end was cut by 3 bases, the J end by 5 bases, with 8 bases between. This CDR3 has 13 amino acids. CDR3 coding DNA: TGTGCCAGCAGTGATGGAGGTTATCAGCCCCAGCATTTT. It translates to CASSDGGYQPQHF.

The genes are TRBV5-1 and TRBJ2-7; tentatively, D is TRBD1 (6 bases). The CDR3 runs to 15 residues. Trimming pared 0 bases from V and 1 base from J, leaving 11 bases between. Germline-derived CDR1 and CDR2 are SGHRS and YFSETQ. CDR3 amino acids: CASSLEQGPSYEQYF. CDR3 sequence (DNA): TGCGCCAGCAGCTTGGAACAGGGACCTTCCTACGAGCAGTACTTC.

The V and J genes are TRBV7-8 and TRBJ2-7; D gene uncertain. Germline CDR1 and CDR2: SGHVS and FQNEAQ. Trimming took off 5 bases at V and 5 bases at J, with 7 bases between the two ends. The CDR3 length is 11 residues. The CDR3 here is CASSPRDEQYF. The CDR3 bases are TGTGCCAGCAGCCCCCGTGACGAGCAGTACTTC.

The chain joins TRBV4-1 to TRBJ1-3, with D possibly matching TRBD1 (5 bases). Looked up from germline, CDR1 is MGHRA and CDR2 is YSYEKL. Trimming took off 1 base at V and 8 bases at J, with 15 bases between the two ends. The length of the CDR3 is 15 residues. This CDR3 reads CASSQVERQGYTIYF. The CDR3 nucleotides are TGCGCCAGCAGCCAAGTGGAACGTCAGGGATACACCATATATTTT.

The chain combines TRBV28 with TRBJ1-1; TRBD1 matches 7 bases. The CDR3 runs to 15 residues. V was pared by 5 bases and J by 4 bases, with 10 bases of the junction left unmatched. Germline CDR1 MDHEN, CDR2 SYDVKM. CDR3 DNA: TGTGCCAGCAGTGCGACAGGGCAAGTTGCCACTGAAGCTTTCTTT. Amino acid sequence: CASSATGQVATEAFF.

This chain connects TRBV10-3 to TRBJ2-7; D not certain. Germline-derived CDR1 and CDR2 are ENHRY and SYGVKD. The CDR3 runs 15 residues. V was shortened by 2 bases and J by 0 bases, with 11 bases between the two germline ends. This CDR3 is CAISEGTPDSYEQYF. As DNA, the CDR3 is TGTGCCATCAGTGAGGGTACCCCAGACTCCTACGAGCAGTACTTC.

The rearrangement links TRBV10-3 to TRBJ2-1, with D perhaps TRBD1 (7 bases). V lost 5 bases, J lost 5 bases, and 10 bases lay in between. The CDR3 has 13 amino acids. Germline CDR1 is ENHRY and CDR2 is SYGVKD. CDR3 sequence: CAISQGGDNEQFF. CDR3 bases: TGTGCCATCAGTCAGGGGGGCGACAATGAGCAGTTCTTC.

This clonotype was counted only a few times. The CDR3, as DNA: TGCGCCAGCAGCTGGGGTCCAAATCAGCCCCAGCATTTT. Its protein is CASSWGPNQPQHF. This chain connects TRBV5-1 to TRBJ1-5; D unresolved. This CDR3 spans 13 amino acids. Trimming left V 3 bases short and J 4 bases short, with 8 bases between. Germline-derived CDR1 and CDR2 are SGHRS and YFSETQ.

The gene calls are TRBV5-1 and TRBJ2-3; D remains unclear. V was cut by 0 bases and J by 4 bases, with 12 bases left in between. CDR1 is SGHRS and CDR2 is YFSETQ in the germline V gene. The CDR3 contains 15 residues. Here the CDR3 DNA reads TGCGCCAGCAGCTTGGACGGGTTGACGGCAGATACGCAGTATTTT. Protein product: CASSLDGLTADTQYF.

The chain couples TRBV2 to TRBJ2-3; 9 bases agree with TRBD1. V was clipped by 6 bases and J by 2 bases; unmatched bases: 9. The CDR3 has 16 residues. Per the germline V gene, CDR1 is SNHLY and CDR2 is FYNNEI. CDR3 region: CASRESRDRVTDTQYF. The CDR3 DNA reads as TGTGCCAGCAGGGAAAGCCGGGACAGGGTCACAGATACGCAGTATTTT.

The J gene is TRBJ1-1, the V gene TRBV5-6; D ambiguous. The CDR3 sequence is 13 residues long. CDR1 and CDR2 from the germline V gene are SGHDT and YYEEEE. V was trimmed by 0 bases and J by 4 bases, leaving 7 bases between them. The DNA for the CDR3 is TGTGCCAGCAGCTTGGCCGGGCCCACTGAAGCTTTCTTT. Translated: CASSLAGPTEAFF. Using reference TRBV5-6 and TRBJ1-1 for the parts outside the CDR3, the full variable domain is DAGVTQSPTHLIKTRGQQVTLRCSPKSGHDTVSWYQQALGQGPQFIFQYYEEEERQRGNFPDRFSGHQFPNYSSELNVNALLLGDSALYLCASSLAGPTEAFFGQGTRLTVV.

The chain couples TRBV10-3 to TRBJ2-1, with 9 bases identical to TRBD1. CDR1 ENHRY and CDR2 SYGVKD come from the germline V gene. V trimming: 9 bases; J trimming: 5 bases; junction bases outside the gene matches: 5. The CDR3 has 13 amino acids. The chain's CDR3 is CAMKQGADNEQFF. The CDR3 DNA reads TGTGCCATGAAACAGGGGGCAGACAATGAGCAGTTCTTC.

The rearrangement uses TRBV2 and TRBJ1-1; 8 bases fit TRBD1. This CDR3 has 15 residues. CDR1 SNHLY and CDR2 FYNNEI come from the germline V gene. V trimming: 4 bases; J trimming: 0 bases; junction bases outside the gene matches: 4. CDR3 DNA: TGTGCCAGCAGTGGAAACAGGGGGATGAACACTGAAGCTTTCTTT. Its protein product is CASSGNRGMNTEAFF.

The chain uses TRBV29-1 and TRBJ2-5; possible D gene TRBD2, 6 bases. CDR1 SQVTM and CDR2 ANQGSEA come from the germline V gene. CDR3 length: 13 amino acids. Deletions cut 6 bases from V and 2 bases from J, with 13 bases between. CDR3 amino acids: CSVIPGSQETQYF. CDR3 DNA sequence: TGCAGCGTCATTCCCGGGAGTCAAGAGACCCAGTACTTC. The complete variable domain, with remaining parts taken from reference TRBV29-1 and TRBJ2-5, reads SAVISQKPSRDICQRGTSLTIQCQVDSQVTMMFWYRQQPGQSLTLIATANQGSEATYESGFVIDKFPISRPNLTFSTLTVSNMSPEDSSIYLCSVIPGSQETQYFGPGTRLLVL.

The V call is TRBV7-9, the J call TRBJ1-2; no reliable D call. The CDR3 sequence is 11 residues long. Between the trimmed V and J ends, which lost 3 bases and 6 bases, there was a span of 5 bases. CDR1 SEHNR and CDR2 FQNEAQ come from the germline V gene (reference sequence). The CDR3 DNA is TGTGCCAGCAGCTTCCAGAATGGCTACACCTTC. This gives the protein CASSFQNGYTF.

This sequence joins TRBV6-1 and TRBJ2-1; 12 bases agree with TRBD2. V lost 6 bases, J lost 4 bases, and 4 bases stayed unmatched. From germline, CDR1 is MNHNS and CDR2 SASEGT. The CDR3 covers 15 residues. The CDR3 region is CASSETSGRYNEQFF. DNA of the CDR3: TGTGCCAGCAGCGAGACTAGCGGGAGATACAATGAGCAGTTCTTC.

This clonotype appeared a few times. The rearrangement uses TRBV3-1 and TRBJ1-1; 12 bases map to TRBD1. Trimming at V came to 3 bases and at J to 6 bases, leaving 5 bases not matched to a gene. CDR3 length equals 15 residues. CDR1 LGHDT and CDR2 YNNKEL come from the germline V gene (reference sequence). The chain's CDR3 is CASSQGQGAIAEAFF. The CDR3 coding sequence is TGTGCCAGCAGCCAGGGACAGGGGGCCATCGCTGAAGCTTTCTTT.

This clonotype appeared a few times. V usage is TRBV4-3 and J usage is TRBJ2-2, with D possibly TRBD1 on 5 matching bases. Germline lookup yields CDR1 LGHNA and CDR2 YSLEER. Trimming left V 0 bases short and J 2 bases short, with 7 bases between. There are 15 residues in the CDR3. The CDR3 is CASSQDRVNTGELFF. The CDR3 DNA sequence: TGCGCCAGCAGCCAAGACAGGGTTAACACCGGGGAGCTGTTTTTT.

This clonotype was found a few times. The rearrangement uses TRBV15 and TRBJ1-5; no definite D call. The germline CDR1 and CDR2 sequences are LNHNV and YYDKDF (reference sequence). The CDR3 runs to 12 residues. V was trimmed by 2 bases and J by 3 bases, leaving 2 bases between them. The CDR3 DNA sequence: TGTGCCACCAGCAGACCCAATCAGCCCCAGCATTTT. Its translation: CATSRPNQPQHF. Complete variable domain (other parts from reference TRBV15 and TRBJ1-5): DAMVIQNPRYQVTQFGKPVTLSCSQTLNHNVMYWYQQKSSQAPKLLFHYYDKDFNNEADTPDNFQSRRPNTSFCFLDIRSPGLGDTAMYLCATSRPNQPQHFGDGTRLSIL.

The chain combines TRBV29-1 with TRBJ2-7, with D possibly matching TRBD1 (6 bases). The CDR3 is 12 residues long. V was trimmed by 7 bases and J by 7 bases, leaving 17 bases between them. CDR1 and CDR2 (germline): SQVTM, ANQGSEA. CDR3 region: CSAATGPLEQYF. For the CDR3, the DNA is TGCAGCGCCGCGACAGGACCTTTGGAGCAGTACTTC.